This T cell receptor beta chain was documented in a study of blood T cell repertoires in COVID-19. Authors' methods: Estimation of nucleated cell counts was performed using reference gene primer amplification. Some clones are missing from TCRdb's copy, which holds only in-frame ones; the method was immunoSEQ multiplex PCR. V, J and clone size were drawn from that table, and D and trimming were deduced from the DNA. The sample holds fewer than 200,000 clones, approximately 84% seen once. The sequencing sample was made of peripheral blood. This clonotype originated in a human donor in a cohort sampled during active COVID-19.

The CDR3 loop is CASSPVTGTGMKEKLFF. The CDR3 coding sequence is TGTGCCAGCAGCCCGGTTACGGGGACAGGGATGAAGGAAAAACTGTTTTTT. The V and J genes are TRBV3-1 (or the pseudogene TRBV3-2) and TRBJ1-4; TRBD1 agrees at 9 bases. Germline V CDR1 and CDR2: LGHDT, YNNKEL (reference sequence). The CDR3 length is 17 residues. The V segment lost 4 bases and the J segment 8 bases; nucleotides outside the gene matches: 14.